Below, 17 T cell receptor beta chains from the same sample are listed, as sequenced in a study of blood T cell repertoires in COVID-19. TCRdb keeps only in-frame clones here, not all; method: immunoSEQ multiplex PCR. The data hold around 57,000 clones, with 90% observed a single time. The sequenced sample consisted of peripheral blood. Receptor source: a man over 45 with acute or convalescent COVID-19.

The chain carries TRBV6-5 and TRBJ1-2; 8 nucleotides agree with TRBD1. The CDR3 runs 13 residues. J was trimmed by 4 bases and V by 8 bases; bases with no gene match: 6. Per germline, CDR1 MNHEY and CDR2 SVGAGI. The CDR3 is CASDAGGVYGYTF. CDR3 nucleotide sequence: TGTGCCAGCGACGCAGGGGGCGTCTATGGCTACACCTTC.

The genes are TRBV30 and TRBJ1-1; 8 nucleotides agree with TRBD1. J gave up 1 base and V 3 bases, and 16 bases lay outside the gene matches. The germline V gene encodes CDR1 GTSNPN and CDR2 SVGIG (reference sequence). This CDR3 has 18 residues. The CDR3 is CAWRRTGKKLPSNTEAFF. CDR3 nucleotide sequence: TGTGCCTGGAGGCGGACAGGGAAGAAACTACCCTCGAACACTGAAGCTTTCTTT.

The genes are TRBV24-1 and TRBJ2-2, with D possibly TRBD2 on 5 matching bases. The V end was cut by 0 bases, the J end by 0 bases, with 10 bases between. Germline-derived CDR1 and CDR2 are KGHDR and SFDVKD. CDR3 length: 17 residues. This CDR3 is CATSDLYGETNTGELFF. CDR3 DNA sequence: TGTGCCACCAGTGATTTGTACGGGGAGACGAACACCGGGGAGCTGTTTTTT.

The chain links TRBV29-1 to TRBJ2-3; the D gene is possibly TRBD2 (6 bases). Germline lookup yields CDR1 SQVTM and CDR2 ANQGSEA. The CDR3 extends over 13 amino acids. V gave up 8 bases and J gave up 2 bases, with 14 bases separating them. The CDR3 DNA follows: TGCAGCTTCCGGAGGGGTTCCACAGATACGCAGTATTTT. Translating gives CSFRRGSTDTQYF.

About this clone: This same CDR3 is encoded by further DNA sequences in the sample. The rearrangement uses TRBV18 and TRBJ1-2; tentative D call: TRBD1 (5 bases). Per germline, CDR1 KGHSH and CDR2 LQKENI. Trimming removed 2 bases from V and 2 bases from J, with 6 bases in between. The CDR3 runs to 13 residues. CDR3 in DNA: TGTGCCAGCTCACCAGACAGAAACTATGGCTACACCTTC. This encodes CASSPDRNYGYTF.

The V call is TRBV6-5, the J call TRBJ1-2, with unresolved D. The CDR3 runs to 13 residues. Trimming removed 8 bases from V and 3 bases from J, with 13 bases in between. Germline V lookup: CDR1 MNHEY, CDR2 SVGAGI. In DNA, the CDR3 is TGTGCCAGCTCCGTGGGGAGGGACTATGGCTACACCTTC. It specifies CASSVGRDYGYTF.

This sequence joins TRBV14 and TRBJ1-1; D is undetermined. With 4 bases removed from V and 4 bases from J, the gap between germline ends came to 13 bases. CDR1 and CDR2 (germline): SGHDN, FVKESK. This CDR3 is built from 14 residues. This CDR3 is CASSREGVLTEAFF. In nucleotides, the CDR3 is TGTGCCAGCAGCCGTGAGGGTGTGCTCACTGAAGCTTTCTTT.

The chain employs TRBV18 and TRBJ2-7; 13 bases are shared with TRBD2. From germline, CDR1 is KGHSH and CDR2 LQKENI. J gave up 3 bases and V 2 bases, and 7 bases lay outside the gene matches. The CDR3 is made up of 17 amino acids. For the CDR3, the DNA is TGTGCCAGCTCACCAAATGAACTAGCGGGAGGGGTCTACGAGCAGTACTTC. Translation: CASSPNELAGGVYEQYF.

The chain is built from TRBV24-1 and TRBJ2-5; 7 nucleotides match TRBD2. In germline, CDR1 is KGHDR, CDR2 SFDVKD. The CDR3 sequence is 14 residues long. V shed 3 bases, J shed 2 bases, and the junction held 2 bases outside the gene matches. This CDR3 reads CATSDRTRQETQYF. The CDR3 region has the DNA TGTGCCACCAGTGATAGGACTAGACAAGAGACCCAGTACTTC.

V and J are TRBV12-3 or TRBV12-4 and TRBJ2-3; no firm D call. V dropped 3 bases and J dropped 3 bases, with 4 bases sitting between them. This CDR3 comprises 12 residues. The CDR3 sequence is CASSFSTDTQYF. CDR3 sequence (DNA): TGTGCCAGCAGTTTTTCGACAGATACGCAGTATTTT.

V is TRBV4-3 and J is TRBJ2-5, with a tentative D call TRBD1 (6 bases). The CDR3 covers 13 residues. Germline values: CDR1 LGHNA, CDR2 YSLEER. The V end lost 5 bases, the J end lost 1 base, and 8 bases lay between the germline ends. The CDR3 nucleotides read TGCGCCAGCAGCTGGGACACCCAAGAGACCCAGTACTTC. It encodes CASSWDTQETQYF.

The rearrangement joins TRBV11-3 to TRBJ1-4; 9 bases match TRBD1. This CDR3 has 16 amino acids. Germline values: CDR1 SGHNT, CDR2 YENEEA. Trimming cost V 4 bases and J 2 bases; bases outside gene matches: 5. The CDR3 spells CASSSGQGWTNEKLFF. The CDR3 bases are TGTGCCAGCAGCTCGGGACAGGGATGGACTAATGAAAAACTGTTTTTT.

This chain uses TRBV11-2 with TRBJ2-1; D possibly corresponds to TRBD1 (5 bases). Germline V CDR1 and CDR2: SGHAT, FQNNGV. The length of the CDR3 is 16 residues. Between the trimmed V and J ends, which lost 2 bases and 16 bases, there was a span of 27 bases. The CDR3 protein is CASSLQGVVFGSGVFF. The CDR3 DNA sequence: TGTGCCAGCAGCTTACAAGGGGTGGTCTTCGGCTCCGGCGTCTTCTTC.

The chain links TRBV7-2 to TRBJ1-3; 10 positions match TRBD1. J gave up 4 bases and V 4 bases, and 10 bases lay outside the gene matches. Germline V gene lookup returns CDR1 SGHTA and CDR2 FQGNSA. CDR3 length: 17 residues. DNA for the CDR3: TGTGCCAGCAGCTCTCACAGGACAGGGGGAGAGGGAAACACCATATATTTT. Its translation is CASSSHRTGGEGNTIYF.

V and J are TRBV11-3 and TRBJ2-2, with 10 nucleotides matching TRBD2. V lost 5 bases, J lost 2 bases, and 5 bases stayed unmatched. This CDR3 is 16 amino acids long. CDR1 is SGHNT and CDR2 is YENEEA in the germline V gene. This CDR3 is CASSPRTSGNTGELFF. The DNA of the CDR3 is TGTGCCAGCAGCCCAAGGACTAGCGGAAACACCGGGGAGCTGTTTTTT.

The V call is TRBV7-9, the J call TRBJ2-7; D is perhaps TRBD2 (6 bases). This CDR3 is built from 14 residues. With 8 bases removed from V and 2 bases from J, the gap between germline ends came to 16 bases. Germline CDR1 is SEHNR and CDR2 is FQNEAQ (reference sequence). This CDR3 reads CASSLSGYAYEQYF. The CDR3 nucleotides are TGTGCCAGCTCGCTTAGCGGTTATGCCTACGAGCAGTACTTC.

In DNA, the CDR3 is TGTGCCAGCACCCTTGTAGCGACTATGGGCAATGAGCAGTTCTTC. This translates into CASTLVATMGNEQFF. This sequence joins TRBV27 and TRBJ2-1, with D maybe TRBD2 (5 bases). Looked up from germline, CDR1 is MNHEY and CDR2 is SMNVEV (reference sequence). V lost 7 bases and J 6 bases, leaving 19 bases between the germline ends. The CDR3 sequence is 15 residues long.